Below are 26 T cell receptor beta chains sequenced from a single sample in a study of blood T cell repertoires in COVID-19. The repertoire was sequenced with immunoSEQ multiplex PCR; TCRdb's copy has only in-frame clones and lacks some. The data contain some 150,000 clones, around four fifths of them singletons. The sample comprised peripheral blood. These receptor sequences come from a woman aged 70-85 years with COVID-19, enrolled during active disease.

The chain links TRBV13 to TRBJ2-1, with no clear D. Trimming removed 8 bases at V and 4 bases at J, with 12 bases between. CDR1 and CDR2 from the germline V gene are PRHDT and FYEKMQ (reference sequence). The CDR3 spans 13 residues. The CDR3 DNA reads TGTGCCAGCTCTAAATGGGCGTACAATGAGCAGTTCTTC. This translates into CASSKWAYNEQFF.

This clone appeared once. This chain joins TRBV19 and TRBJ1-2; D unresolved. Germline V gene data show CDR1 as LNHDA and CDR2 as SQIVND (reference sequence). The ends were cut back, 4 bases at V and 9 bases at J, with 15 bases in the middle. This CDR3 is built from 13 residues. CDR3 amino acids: CASSSLVGLRYTF. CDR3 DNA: TGTGCCAGTAGTAGCCTTGTCGGTCTACGCTACACCTTC.

CDR3: CASSSGTYEQYF. The CDR3 DNA reads TGTGCCAGCAGTTCCGGGACCTACGAGCAGTACTTC. V gene TRBV6-5 combines with J gene TRBJ2-7; weak D call: TRBD2 (5 bases). Germline V CDR1 and CDR2: MNHEY, SVGAGI. The CDR3 covers 12 residues. Trimming pared 4 bases from V and 2 bases from J, leaving 6 bases between.

The CDR3 nucleotides are TGTGCCAGCAGTGGCGTGAGCAATCAGCCCCAGCATTTT. Protein product: CASSGVSNQPQHF. The rearrangement uses TRBV2 and TRBJ1-5; no definite D call. Trimming removed 4 bases at V and 1 base at J, with 5 bases between. Germline V gene lookup returns CDR1 SNHLY and CDR2 FYNNEI. The CDR3 spans 13 residues.

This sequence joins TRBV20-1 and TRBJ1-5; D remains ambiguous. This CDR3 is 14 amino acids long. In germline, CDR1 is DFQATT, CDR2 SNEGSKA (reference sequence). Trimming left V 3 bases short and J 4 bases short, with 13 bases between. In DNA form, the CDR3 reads TGCAGTGCTAGTCTTGGCGGGTCAAATCAGCCCCAGCATTTT. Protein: CSASLGGSNQPQHF.

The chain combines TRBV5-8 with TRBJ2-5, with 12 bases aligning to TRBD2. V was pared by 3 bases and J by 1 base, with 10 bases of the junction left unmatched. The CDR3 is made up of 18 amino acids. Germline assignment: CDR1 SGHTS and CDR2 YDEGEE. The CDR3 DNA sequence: TGTGCCAGCAGCTATAGGGAAACACTAGCGGGAGGCCAAGAGACCCAGTACTTC. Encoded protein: CASSYRETLAGGQETQYF.

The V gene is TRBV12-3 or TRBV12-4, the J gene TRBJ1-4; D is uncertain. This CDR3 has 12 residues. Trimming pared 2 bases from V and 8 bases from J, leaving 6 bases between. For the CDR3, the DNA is TGTGCCAGCAGTTTATTACAGGAAAAACTGTTTTTT. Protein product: CASSLLQEKLFF.

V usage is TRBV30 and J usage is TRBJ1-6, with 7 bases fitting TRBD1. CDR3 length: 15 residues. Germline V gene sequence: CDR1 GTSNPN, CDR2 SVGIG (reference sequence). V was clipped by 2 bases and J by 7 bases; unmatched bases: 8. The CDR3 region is CAWSYPGQTNSPLHF. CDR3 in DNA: TGTGCCTGGAGTTACCCGGGACAGACAAATTCACCCCTCCACTTT.

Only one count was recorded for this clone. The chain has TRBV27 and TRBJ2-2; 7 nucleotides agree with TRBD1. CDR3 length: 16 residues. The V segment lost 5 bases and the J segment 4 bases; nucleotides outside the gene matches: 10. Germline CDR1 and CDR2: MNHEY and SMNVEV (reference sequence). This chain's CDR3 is CASSPRQGRTTGELFF. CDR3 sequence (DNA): TGTGCCAGCAGTCCTCGACAGGGCAGGACCACCGGGGAGCTGTTTTTT.

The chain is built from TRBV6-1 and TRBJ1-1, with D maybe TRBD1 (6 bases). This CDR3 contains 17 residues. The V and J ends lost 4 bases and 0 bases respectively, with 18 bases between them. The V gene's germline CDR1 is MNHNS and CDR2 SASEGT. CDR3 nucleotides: TGTGCCAGCAGTGCTCCGGGACACACCAGCATGAACACTGAAGCTTTCTTT. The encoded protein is CASSAPGHTSMNTEAFF.

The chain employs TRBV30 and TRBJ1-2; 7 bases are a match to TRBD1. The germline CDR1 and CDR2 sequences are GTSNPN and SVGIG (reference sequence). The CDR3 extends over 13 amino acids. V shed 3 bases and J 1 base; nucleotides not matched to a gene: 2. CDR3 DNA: TGTGCCTGGAGGGACAGGCTTAACTATGGCTACACCTTC. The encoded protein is CAWRDRLNYGYTF.

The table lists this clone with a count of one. CDR3 DNA sequence: TGTGCCAGCAGCCGACAAGGAGGCTCCTACGAGCAGTACTTC. This codes for CASSRQGGSYEQYF. This rearrangement joins TRBV9 to TRBJ2-7, with D tentatively TRBD2 (5 bases). The CDR3 loop spans 14 amino acids. CDR1 is SGDLS, CDR2 YYNGEE, per germline. V lost 4 bases and J lost 0, with 11 bases in between. The whole variable domain, remainder taken from reference TRBV9 and TRBJ2-7, is DSGVTQTPKHLITATGQRVTLRCSPRSGDLSVYWYQQSLDQGLQFLIQYYNGEERAKGNILERFSAQQFPDLHSELNLSSLELGDSALYFCASSRQGGSYEQYFGPGTRLTVT.

The CDR3 nucleotides are TGTGCCAGCAGCTTAGGTGGTCTAGCGGGAGGGTTTAGGGGAGATACGCAGTATTTT. Protein: CASSLGGLAGGFRGDTQYF. The gene calls are TRBV7-2 and TRBJ2-3; 12 nucleotides line up with TRBD2. This CDR3 has 19 residues. The J segment lost 5 bases and the V segment lost 1 base, leaving 13 bases of the junction unmatched. Germline V CDR1 and CDR2: SGHTA, FQGNSA.

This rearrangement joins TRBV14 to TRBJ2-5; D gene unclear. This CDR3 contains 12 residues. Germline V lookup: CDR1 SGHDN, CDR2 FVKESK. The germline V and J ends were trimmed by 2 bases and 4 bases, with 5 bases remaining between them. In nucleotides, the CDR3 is TGTGCCAGCAGCCAAATCAGAGAGACCCAGTACTTC. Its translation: CASSQIRETQYF.

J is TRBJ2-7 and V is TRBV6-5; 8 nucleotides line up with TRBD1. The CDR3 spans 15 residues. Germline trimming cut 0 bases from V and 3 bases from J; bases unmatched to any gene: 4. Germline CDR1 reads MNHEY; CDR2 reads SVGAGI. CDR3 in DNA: TGTGCCAGCAGTTACTCGACCACAGGGGGCTACGAGCAGTACTTC. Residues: CASSYSTTGGYEQYF.

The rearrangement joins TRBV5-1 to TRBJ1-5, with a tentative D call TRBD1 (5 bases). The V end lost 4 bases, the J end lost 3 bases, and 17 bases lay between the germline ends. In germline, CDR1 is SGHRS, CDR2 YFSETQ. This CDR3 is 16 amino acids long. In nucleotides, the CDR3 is TGCGCCAGCAGCCCCTGGGCGGGGCTTCCCAATCAGCCCCAGCATTTT. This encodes CASSPWAGLPNQPQHF.

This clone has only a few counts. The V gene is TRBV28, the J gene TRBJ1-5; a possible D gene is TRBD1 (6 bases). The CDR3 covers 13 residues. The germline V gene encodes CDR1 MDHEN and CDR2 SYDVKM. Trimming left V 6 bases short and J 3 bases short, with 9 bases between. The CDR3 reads CASSTGTNQPQHF. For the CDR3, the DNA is TGTGCCAGCAGCACAGGGACCAATCAGCCCCAGCATTTT.

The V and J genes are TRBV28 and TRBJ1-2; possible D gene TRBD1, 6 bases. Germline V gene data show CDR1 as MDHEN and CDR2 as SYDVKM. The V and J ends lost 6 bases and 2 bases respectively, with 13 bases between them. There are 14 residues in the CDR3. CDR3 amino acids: CASRTGMENYGYTF. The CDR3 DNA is TGTGCCAGCAGAACAGGGATGGAAAACTATGGCTACACCTTC.

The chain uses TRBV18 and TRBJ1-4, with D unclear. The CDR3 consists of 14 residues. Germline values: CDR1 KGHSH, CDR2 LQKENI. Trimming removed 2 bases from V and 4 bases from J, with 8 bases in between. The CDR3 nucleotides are TGTGCCAGCTCACCAGCACAGAATAATGAAAAACTGTTTTTT. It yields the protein CASSPAQNNEKLFF.

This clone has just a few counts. The CDR3 sequence: CARRGDNRGNGYTF. The CDR3 DNA is TGTGCCAGACGGGGCGACAACAGGGGGAATGGCTACACCTTC. The gene calls are TRBV19 and TRBJ1-2; 8 nucleotides line up with TRBD1. Germline V lookup: CDR1 LNHDA, CDR2 SQIVND (reference sequence). This CDR3 region has 14 residues. J lost 6 bases, V lost 9 bases, and 12 bases had no gene match.

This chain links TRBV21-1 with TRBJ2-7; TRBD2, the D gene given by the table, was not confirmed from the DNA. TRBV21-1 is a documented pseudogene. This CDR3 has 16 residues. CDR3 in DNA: TGTGCCAGCAGCAGAGGGCAGGAAGCGGGTGGTTTCGAGCAGTACTTC. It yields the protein CASSRGQEAGGFEQYF.

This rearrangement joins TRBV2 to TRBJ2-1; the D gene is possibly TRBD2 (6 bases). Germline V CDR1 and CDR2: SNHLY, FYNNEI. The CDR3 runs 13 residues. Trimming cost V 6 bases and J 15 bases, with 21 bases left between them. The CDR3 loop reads CASREAGDSGSFF. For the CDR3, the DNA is TGTGCCAGCAGAGAGGCCGGGGACTCCGGGTCGTTCTTC.

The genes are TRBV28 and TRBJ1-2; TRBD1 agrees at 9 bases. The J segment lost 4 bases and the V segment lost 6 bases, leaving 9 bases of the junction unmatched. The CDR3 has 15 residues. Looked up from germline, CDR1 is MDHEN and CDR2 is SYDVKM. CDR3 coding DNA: TGTGCCAGCAGAGGATCCGGGACAGGGACCTATGGCTACACCTTC. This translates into CASRGSGTGTYGYTF.

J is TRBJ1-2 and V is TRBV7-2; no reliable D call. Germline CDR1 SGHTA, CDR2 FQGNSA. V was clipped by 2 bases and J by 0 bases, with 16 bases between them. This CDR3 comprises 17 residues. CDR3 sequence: CASSLIPLRGANYGYTF. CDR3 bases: TGTGCCAGCAGCTTAATTCCGTTACGGGGAGCTAACTATGGCTACACCTTC. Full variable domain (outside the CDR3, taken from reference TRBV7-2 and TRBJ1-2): GAGVSQSPSNKVTEKGKDVELRCDPISGHTALYWYRQSLGQGLEFLIYFQGNSAPDKSGLPSDRFSAERTGGSVSTLTIQRTQQEDSAVYLCASSLIPLRGANYGYTFGSGTRLTVV.

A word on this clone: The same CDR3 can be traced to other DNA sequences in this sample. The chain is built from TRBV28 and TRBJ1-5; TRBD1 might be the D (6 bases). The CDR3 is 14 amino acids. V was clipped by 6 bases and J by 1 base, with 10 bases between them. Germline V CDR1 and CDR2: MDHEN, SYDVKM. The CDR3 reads CASSPGQSNQPQHF. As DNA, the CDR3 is TGTGCCAGCAGCCCTGGACAGAGCAATCAGCCCCAGCATTTT.

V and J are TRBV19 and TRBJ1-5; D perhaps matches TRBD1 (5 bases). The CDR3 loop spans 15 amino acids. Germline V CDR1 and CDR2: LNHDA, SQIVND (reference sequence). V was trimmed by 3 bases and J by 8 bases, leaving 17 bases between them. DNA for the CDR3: TGTGCCAGTAGTATTGGCGGGACCGCCATGGAGCCCCAGCATTTT. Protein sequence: CASSIGGTAMEPQHF.